This entry features one TCR beta chain sequence. PCR was performed using 60 Vbeta and 13 Jbeta primers. Data came from immunoSEQ multiplex PCR; TCRdb stores just in-frame clones and leaves some out. The table shows 140,000 or so clones, with nearly 90% occurring only once. This record belongs to a study of cytomegalovirus exposure and HLA in healthy donors. CDR1 and CDR2 (germline): SGHRS, YFSETQ. This CDR3 has 14 residues. With V trimmed by 5 bases and J by 6 bases, 10 bases remained unmatched. The receptor's source is a woman aged 40 to 50 in good health and CMV-seronegative. The V and J genes are TRBV5-1 and TRBJ1-2; the match to TRBD1 covers 7 bases. The sequenced sample was PBMCs. CDR3 sequence: CASSSARGQDGYTF. The CDR3 nucleotides are TGCGCCAGCAGTTCGGCGAGGGGGCAGGATGGCTACACCTTC. The complete variable domain, with remaining parts taken from reference TRBV5-1 and TRBJ1-2, reads KAGVTQTPRYLIKTRGQQVTLSCSPISGHRSVSWYQQTPGQGLQFLFEYFSETQRNKGNFPGRFSGRQFSNSRSEMNVSTLELGDSALYLCASSSARGQDGYTFGSGTRLTVV.